A single sample is the source of the 5 T cell receptor beta chains below, sequenced in a study of blood T cell repertoires in COVID-19. Profiled with immunoSEQ multiplex PCR; TCRdb holds only in-frame clones, not every one. Of approximately 300,000 clones in the sample, 65% to 85% were seen once. The sequencing input was peripheral blood. These receptors all stem from a woman between 50 and 59 years old with acute or convalescent COVID-19.

This clone came up a few times. V and J are TRBV24-1 and TRBJ2-4; no reliable D call. The CDR3 spans 13 residues. Germline-derived CDR1 and CDR2 are KGHDR and SFDVKD. The germline V and J ends were trimmed by 0 bases and 8 bases, with 7 bases remaining between them. This CDR3 is CATSDLTQDIQYF. The CDR3, as DNA: TGTGCCACCAGTGATTTGACCCAGGACATTCAGTACTTC.

The rearrangement uses TRBV10-1 and TRBJ2-2; no definite D call. The CDR3 runs 14 residues. V lost 3 bases and J 5 bases, leaving 10 bases between the germline ends. Germline V gives CDR1 WNHNN, CDR2 SYGVQD (reference sequence). The CDR3 is CASSDDMETGELFF. For the CDR3, the DNA is TGCGCCAGCAGTGACGACATGGAAACCGGGGAGCTGTTTTTT.

The CDR3 coding sequence is TGTGCCAGCAGTGAAGCAGGGGCTTCTTCCGAGCAGTACTTC. Residues: CASSEAGASSEQYF. The gene calls are TRBV25-1 and TRBJ2-7; D may be TRBD1 (6 bases). CDR1 and CDR2 (germline): MGHDK, SYGVNS. The ends were cut back, 2 bases at V and 6 bases at J, with 14 bases in the middle. This CDR3 has 14 residues.

Notes on this clone: Different DNA sequences within this sample yield the same CDR3. This chain joins TRBV7-8 and TRBJ2-7; D is ambiguous. V lost 4 bases and J lost 3, with 4 bases in between. This CDR3 is built from 11 residues. The V gene's germline CDR1 is SGHVS and CDR2 FQNEAQ. The CDR3 is CASSSYYEQYF. The CDR3 DNA reads TGTGCCAGCAGCTCTTACTACGAGCAGTACTTC.

The chain has TRBV6-2 or TRBV6-3 and TRBJ2-5; 8 positions agree with TRBD2. V lost 3 bases, J lost 5 bases, and 8 bases stayed unmatched. CDR1 is MNHEY and CDR2 is SVGEGT in the germline V gene. This CDR3 comprises 15 residues. Here the CDR3 DNA reads TGTGCCAGCAGTTATCTTTCCGGGAGGGCCGAGACCCAGTACTTC. Its protein product is CASSYLSGRAETQYF.